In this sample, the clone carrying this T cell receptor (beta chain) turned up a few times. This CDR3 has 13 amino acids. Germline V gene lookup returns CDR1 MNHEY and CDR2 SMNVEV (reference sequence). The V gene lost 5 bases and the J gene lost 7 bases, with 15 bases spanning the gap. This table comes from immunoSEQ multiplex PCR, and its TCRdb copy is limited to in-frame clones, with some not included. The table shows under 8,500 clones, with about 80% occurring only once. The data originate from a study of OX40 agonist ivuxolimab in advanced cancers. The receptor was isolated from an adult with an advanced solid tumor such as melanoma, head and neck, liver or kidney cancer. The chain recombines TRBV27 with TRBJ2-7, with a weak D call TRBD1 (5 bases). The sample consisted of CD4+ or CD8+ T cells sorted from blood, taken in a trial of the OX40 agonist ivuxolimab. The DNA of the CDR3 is TGTGCCAGCAGTCCAGGGCCATTGGGAGAGCAGTACTTC. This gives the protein CASSPGPLGEQYF.